These 9 T cell receptor beta chains were all obtained from the same sample, sequenced in a study of prognosis after radiotherapy for stage I lung cancer. CDR3 of TCR beta was amplified from genomic DNA via a two-round multiplex PCR. The use of primers specific to each TRBV and TRBJ gene characterized first-round PCR. TCRdb independently ran MiXCR on the multiplex PCR reads; one entry per CDR3 protein. The data show some 13,000 distinct CDR3 sequences, less than 50% seen once. This sample comprised PBMCs, obtained before or after stereotactic body radiation therapy (not recorded which). The receptor source for this set is a donor aged 50 or older with non-small cell lung cancer.

As regards this clonotype: One junction end disagrees with the germline gene, perhaps due to a read error. This chain uses TRBV28 with TRBJ2-2; 8 bases fit TRBD2. Germline CDR1 reads MDHEN; CDR2 reads SYDVKM. The CDR3 length is 14 residues. The chain's CDR3 is CASILAVTTGEPFF. CDR3 bases: TGTGCCAGCATACTAGCGGTTACCACCGGGGAGCCGTTTTTT.

This clonotype is labeled medium-sized. The chain joins TRBV6-5 to TRBJ2-5; D remains ambiguous. Germline CDR1 reads MNHEY; CDR2 reads SVGAGI. This CDR3 region has 15 residues. V shed 2 bases and J shed 2 bases, with 12 bases lying between them. The CDR3 here is CASSYPTGSQETQYF. In nucleotides, the CDR3 is TGTGCCAGCAGTTACCCCACGGGCAGTCAAGAGACCCAGTACTTC.

This rearrangement joins TRBV11-3 to TRBJ2-1; no firm D call. V was trimmed by 1 base and J by 4 bases, leaving 5 bases between them. Germline lookup yields CDR1 SGHNT and CDR2 YENEEA. This CDR3 spans 13 amino acids. CDR3 residues: CASSLAGYNEQFF. The CDR3 DNA sequence: TGTGCCAGCAGCTTAGCTGGGTACAATGAGCAGTTCTTC.

To note about this clonotype: Because the CDR3 is missing its conserved closing phenylalanine or tryptophan, this is likely a read error. The chain joins TRBV20-1 to TRBJ2-7, with D perhaps matching TRBD2 (5 bases). CDR1 and CDR2 (germline): DFQATT, SNEGSKA (reference sequence). V lost 5 bases and J 5 bases, leaving 16 bases between the germline ends. The CDR3 spans 13 residues. CDR3 coding DNA: TGCAGTGCTCCTACATGGAGGTCCGACGAGCAGTACCTC. Translating gives CSAPTWRSDEQYL.

The chain couples TRBV6-1 to TRBJ2-7; D unresolved. The CDR3 has 12 residues. CDR1 is MNHNS and CDR2 is SASEGT in the germline V gene. The V end lost 9 bases, the J end lost 3 bases, and 12 bases lay between the germline ends. CDR3 DNA: TGTGCCAGTTACTCGGTCCACTACGAGCAGTACTTC. Protein sequence: CASYSVHYEQYF.

This clonotype was observed a single time. The chain joins TRBV19 to TRBJ1-5; D might be TRBD1 (6 bases). Germline lookup yields CDR1 LNHDA and CDR2 SQIVND (reference sequence). This CDR3 is built from 14 residues. Here the CDR3 reads CEGSNDRLDQPQHF. In DNA form, the CDR3 reads TGTGAAGGTAGTAACGACAGGCTGGATCAGCCCCAGCATTTT.

This rearrangement joins TRBV2 to TRBJ2-2; the match to TRBD2 covers 9 bases. Germline-derived CDR1 and CDR2 are SNHLY and FYNNEI. The CDR3 runs to 15 residues. With V trimmed by 7 bases and J by 6 bases, 9 bases remained unmatched. For the CDR3, the DNA is TGTGCCAGCATGGGCGGGAGGGTGATTCCCGGGGAGCTGTTTTTT. Translating gives CASMGGRVIPGELFF.

The chain employs TRBV2 and TRBJ2-1; the match to TRBD2 covers 7 bases. J lost 5 bases, V lost 3 bases, and 7 bases had no gene match. This CDR3 region has 15 residues. CDR1 and CDR2 from the germline V gene are SNHLY and FYNNEI. The CDR3 DNA reads TGTGCCAGCAGTGACGTAGCGGGCACCAACAATGAGCAGTTCTTC. Translation gives CASSDVAGTNNEQFF.

There are many counts of this clonotype. This chain links TRBV19 with TRBJ2-3; 8 positions match TRBD1. V dropped 6 bases and J dropped 3; count of bases not matched to a gene: 17. Germline CDR1 is LNHDA and CDR2 is SQIVND (reference sequence). The CDR3 runs to 18 residues. The CDR3 DNA reads as TGTGCCAGTAGGACTTACCCCGGGACAGGCCTTGCAACAGATACGCAGTATTTT. Translation gives CASRTYPGTGLATDTQYF.